What follows are 16 T cell receptor beta chains derived from one specimen sequenced in a study of blood T cell repertoires in COVID-19. Some clones are missing from TCRdb's copy, which holds only in-frame ones; the method was immunoSEQ multiplex PCR. Here the sample spans 290,000 or so clones, around nine tenths being singletons. Sequencing was carried out using PBMCs or T cells enriched from blood (not recorded which). The receptors were sampled from a woman under 30 who had recovered from COVID-19.

The genes are TRBV5-1 and TRBJ1-1; the match to TRBD1 covers 8 bases. This CDR3 spans 15 amino acids. The V segment lost 4 bases and the J segment 4 bases; nucleotides outside the gene matches: 9. The germline gives CDR1 SGHRS, CDR2 YFSETQ. CDR3 sequence reads: CASSLETGASTEAFF. CDR3 nucleotide sequence: TGCGCCAGCAGCCTCGAGACAGGGGCGAGCACTGAAGCTTTCTTT.

V is TRBV7-2 and J is TRBJ1-1, with D possibly TRBD1 on 6 matching bases. Trimming removed 3 bases from V and 0 bases from J, with 11 bases in between. The CDR3 runs 15 residues. The germline V gene has CDR1 SGHTA and CDR2 FQGNSA. CDR3 region: CASSFGDTMNTEAFF. DNA of the CDR3: TGTGCCAGCAGCTTTGGGGACACCATGAACACTGAAGCTTTCTTT.

This chain joins TRBV20-1 and TRBJ2-7, with 8 bases fitting TRBD2. Germline values: CDR1 DFQATT, CDR2 SNEGSKA (reference sequence). The J segment lost 1 base and the V segment lost 3 bases, leaving 23 bases of the junction unmatched. The CDR3 is 20 amino acids. DNA for the CDR3: TGCAGTGCTAGTCGGGTTCCGGATGAGTTTGAGACTAGCGAATCCTACGAGCAGTACTTC. Translation: CSASRVPDEFETSESYEQYF.

The V and J genes are TRBV6-2 or TRBV6-3 and TRBJ1-5; unclear D gene. Germline V gives CDR1 MNHEY, CDR2 SVGEGT. The CDR3 is 13 residues long. V was clipped by 2 bases and J by 10 bases, with 12 bases between them. Here the CDR3 reads CASSYGGVRPQHF. DNA for the CDR3: TGTGCCAGCAGTTACGGCGGTGTCCGACCCCAGCATTTT.

The rearrangement uses TRBV19 and TRBJ1-1, with D perhaps matching TRBD1 (6 bases). Germline-derived CDR1 and CDR2 are LNHDA and SQIVND (reference sequence). This CDR3 is built from 14 residues. Between the trimmed V and J ends, which lost 2 bases and 1 base, there was a span of 8 bases. The CDR3 here is CASSIQTGNTEAFF. The CDR3 DNA reads as TGTGCCAGTAGTATACAGACAGGGAACACTGAAGCTTTCTTT.

This chain uses TRBV6-2 or TRBV6-3 with TRBJ1-1; D possibly corresponds to TRBD1 (6 bases). Germline CDR1 reads MNHEY; CDR2 reads SVGEGT. The CDR3 has 16 residues. The germline V and J ends were trimmed by 3 bases and 1 base, with 15 bases remaining between them. The CDR3 is CASSYRTALWNTEAFF. The CDR3 nucleotides are TGTGCCAGCAGTTATCGGACAGCACTATGGAACACTGAAGCTTTCTTT.

This clone was observed a handful of times. The chain links TRBV7-8 to TRBJ2-1, with 9 bases aligning to TRBD2. This CDR3 is 18 amino acids long. V gave up 6 bases and J gave up 4 bases; unmatched junction bases: 16. From germline, CDR1 is SGHVS and CDR2 FQNEAQ. CDR3 sequence reads: CASRLASPGLAEYNEQFF. In DNA form, the CDR3 reads TGTGCCAGCAGACTAGCCAGCCCGGGACTAGCAGAGTACAATGAGCAGTTCTTC.

The V gene is TRBV28, the J gene TRBJ1-5; 9 positions match TRBD1. Per the germline V gene, CDR1 is MDHEN and CDR2 is SYDVKM. The ends lost 4 bases at V and 7 bases at J; junction bases unmatched: 8. The CDR3 has 15 amino acids. The CDR3 here is CASSSYRGLGQPQHF. The CDR3 region has the DNA TGTGCCAGCAGTTCCTACAGGGGGCTCGGCCAGCCCCAGCATTTT. The full variable domain, with the rest looked up from reference TRBV28 and TRBJ1-5, is DVKVTQSSRYLVKRTGEKVFLECVQDMDHENMFWYRQDPGLGLRLIYFSYDVKMKEKGDIPEGYSVSREKKERFSLILESASTNQTSMYLCASSSYRGLGQPQHFGDGTRLSIL.

The J gene is TRBJ2-4, the V gene TRBV2; D is undetermined. Germline lookup yields CDR1 SNHLY and CDR2 FYNNEI. V lost 5 bases and J lost 0, with 17 bases in between. The CDR3 length is 17 residues. The CDR3 loop reads CASSQRMTSLAKNIQYF. The CDR3 nucleotides are TGTGCCAGCAGTCAAAGAATGACATCACTAGCCAAAAACATTCAGTACTTC. The complete variable domain, with remaining parts taken from reference TRBV2 and TRBJ2-4, reads EPEVTQTPSHQVTQMGQEVILRCVPISNHLYFYWYRQILGQKVEFLVSFYNNEISEKSEIFDDQFSVERPDGSNFTLKIRSTKLEDSAMYFCASSQRMTSLAKNIQYFGAGTRLSVL.

The rearrangement joins TRBV27 to TRBJ2-2; no clear D. The CDR3 is made up of 13 amino acids. CDR1 and CDR2 (germline): MNHEY, SMNVEV (reference sequence). Trimming took 7 bases from V and 4 from J, leaving 10 bases between them. CDR3 region: CASTRWATGELFF. CDR3 sequence (DNA): TGTGCCAGCACCCGCTGGGCCACCGGGGAGCTGTTTTTT.

The CDR3 DNA reads TGTGCCAGCAGCGTAGGTCAGGGGCTGGTATATGGCTACACCTTC. Protein product: CASSVGQGLVYGYTF. The V and J genes are TRBV9 and TRBJ1-2; D is perhaps TRBD1 (6 bases). The CDR3 is made up of 15 amino acids. Trimming took off 0 bases at V and 5 bases at J, with 14 bases between the two ends. The germline CDR1 and CDR2 sequences are SGDLS and YYNGEE.

The chain links TRBV7-6 to TRBJ2-1; TRBD2 matches at 8 bases. Germline CDR1 is SGHVS and CDR2 is FNYEAQ. CDR3 size: 15 residues. J lost 7 bases, V lost 2 bases, and 7 bases had no gene match. The DNA of the CDR3 is TGTGCCAGCAGCTTATTGCGGGGGGCCGGGAATGAGCAGTTCTTC. It is translated as CASSLLRGAGNEQFF.

The chain uses TRBV11-2 and TRBJ1-2; 9 bases agree with TRBD1. V shed 5 bases, J shed 6 bases, and the junction held 16 bases outside the gene matches. This CDR3 is 17 amino acids long. The germline V gene has CDR1 SGHAT and CDR2 FQNNGV. The CDR3 sequence: CASSQWIKRQGEDGYTF. In DNA, the CDR3 is TGTGCCAGCAGCCAATGGATCAAGAGACAGGGGGAAGATGGCTACACCTTC.

The V and J genes are TRBV27 and TRBJ1-4; D unresolved. Germline V gives CDR1 MNHEY, CDR2 SMNVEV (reference sequence). CDR3 length: 13 residues. With 10 bases removed from V and 3 bases from J, the gap between germline ends came to 12 bases. CDR3 bases: TGTGCCACCGCGGGGTCGGCTAATGAAAAACTGTTTTTT. Its protein product is CATAGSANEKLFF.

The CDR3 bases are TGCAGCGTCTCTCCGGGACAGGGGGCCGTTAATGAAAAACTGTTTTTT. Protein product: CSVSPGQGAVNEKLFF. The chain combines TRBV29-1 with TRBJ1-4, with 12 bases identical to TRBD1. Per the germline V gene, CDR1 is SQVTM and CDR2 is ANQGSEA. This CDR3 has 16 amino acids. V lost 6 bases, J lost 4 bases, and 9 bases stayed unmatched.

The chain is built from TRBV2 and TRBJ1-2; 10 bases map to TRBD1. CDR3 length: 16 amino acids. The germline V gene encodes CDR1 SNHLY and CDR2 FYNNEI. J was trimmed by 4 bases and V by 2 bases; bases with no gene match: 7. The CDR3 region is CASSEWGTGDGYGYTF. The CDR3 nucleotides read TGTGCCAGCAGTGAATGGGGGACAGGGGATGGCTATGGCTACACCTTC.